This T cell receptor beta chain is from a study of cytomegalovirus exposure and HLA in healthy donors. Study results and caveats: Association of 17,000 or so TCR beta sequences with HLA alleles was found at 0.05 false discovery rate in a later analysis. The authors listed around 150 TCR beta chains as cytomegalovirus-associated. Roughly uniform depth of sequencing across donors was assumed in presence/absence analyses.

Points on this clone: The target antigen is unknown.

The PCR had 60 Vbeta and 13 Jbeta primers. Profiled with immunoSEQ multiplex PCR; TCRdb holds only in-frame clones, not every one. The profile covers 90,000 to 120,000 clones, with roughly four fifths appearing a single time and 13% to 15% taken by the ten largest. J gave up 3 bases and V 4 bases, and 4 bases lay outside the gene matches. CDR3 size: 14 residues. Germline V gives CDR1 GTSNPN, CDR2 SVGIG (reference sequence). This TCR came from a male donor in good health and CMV-seropositive. The material sequenced was PBMCs. V is TRBV30 and J is TRBJ1-5; 9 bases align to TRBD1. CDR3 DNA sequence: TGTGCCTGGAACCGGGACAGGGACAATCAGCCCCAGCATTTT. It is translated as CAWNRDRDNQPQHF.